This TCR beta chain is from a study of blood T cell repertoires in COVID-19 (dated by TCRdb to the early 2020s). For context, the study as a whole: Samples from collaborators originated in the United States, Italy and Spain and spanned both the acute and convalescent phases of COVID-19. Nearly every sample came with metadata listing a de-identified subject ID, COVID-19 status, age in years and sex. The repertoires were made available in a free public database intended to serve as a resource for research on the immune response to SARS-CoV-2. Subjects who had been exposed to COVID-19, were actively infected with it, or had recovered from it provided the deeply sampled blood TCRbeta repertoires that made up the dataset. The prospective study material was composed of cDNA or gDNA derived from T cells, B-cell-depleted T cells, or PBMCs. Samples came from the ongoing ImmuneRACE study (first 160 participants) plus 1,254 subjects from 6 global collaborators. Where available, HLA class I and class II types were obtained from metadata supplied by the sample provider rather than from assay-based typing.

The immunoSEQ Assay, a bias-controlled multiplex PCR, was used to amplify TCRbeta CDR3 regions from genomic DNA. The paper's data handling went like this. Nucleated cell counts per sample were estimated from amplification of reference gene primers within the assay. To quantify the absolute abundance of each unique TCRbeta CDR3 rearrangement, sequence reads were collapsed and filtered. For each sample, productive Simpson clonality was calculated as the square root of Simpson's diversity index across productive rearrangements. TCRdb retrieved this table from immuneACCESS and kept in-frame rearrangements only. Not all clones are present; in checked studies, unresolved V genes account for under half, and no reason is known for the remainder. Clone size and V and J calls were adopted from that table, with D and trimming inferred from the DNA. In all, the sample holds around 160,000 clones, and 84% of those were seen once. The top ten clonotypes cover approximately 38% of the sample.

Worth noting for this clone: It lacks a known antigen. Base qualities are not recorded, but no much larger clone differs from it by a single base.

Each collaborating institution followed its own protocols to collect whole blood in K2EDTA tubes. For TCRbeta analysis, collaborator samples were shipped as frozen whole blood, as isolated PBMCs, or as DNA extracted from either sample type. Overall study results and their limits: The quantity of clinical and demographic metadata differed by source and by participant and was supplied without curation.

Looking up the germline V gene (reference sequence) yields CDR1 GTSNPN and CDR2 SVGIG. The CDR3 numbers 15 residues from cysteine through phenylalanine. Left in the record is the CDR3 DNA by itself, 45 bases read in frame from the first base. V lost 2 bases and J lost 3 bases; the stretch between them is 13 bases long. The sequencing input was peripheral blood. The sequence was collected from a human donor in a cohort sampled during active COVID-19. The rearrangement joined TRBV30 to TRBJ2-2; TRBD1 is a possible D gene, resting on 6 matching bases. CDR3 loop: CAWSTSPGDTGELFF. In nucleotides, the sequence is TGTGCCTGGAGTACCTCCCCAGGGGACACCGGGGAGCTGTTTTTT.